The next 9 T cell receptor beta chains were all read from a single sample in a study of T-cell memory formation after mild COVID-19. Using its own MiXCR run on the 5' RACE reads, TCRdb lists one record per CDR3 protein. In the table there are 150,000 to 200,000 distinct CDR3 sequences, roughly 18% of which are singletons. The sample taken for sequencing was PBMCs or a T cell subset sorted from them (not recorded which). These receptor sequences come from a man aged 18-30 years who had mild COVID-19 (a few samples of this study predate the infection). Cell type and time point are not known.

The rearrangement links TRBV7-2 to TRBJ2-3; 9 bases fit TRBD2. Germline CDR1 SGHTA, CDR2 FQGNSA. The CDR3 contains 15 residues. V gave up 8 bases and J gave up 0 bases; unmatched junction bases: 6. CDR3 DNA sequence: TGTGCCAGCCTAGCGGGGCCCTATAGCACAGATACGCAGTATTTT. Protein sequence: CASLAGPYSTDTQYF. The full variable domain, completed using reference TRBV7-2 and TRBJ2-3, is GAGVSQSPSNKVTEKGKDVELRCDPISGHTALYWYRQSLGQGLEFLIYFQGNSAPDKSGLPSDRFSAERTGGSVSTLTIQRTQQEDSAVYLCASLAGPYSTDTQYFGPGTRLTVL.

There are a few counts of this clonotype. The CDR3, as DNA: TGTGCCAGCAGCGACGGGGGGGTGGAGACCCAGTACTTC. Its translation: CASSDGGVETQYF. The chain is built from TRBV5-5 and TRBJ2-5; 8 nucleotides agree with TRBD2. Trimming at V came to 4 bases and at J to 5 bases, leaving 4 bases not matched to a gene. Looked up from germline, CDR1 is SGHKS and CDR2 is YYEKEE (reference sequence). The CDR3 consists of 13 residues.

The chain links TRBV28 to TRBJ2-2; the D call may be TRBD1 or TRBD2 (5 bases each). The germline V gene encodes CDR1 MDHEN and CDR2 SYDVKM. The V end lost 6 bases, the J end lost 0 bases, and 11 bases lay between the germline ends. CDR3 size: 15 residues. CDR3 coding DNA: TGTGCCAGCAGAAATTGGGGGTCGAACACCGGGGAGCTGTTTTTT. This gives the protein CASRNWGSNTGELFF.

The CDR3 is CASSPGGTGTTILGVMQYF. For the CDR3, the DNA is TGCGCCAGCAGCCCAGGGGGAACAGGGACCACGATTCTTGGAGTTATGCAGTATTTT. The V gene is TRBV5-1, the J gene TRBJ2-3; 7 nucleotides agree with TRBD1. J was trimmed by 11 bases and V by 4 bases; bases with no gene match: 28. The CDR3 has 19 residues. Germline CDR1 reads SGHRS; CDR2 reads YFSETQ. Based on the CDR3 plus reference TRBV5-1 and TRBJ2-3, the full variable domain is KAGVTQTPRYLIKTRGQQVTLSCSPISGHRSVSWYQQTPGQGLQFLFEYFSETQRNKGNFPGRFSGRQFSNSRSEMNVSTLELGDSALYLCASSPGGTGTTILGVMQYFGPGTRLTVL.

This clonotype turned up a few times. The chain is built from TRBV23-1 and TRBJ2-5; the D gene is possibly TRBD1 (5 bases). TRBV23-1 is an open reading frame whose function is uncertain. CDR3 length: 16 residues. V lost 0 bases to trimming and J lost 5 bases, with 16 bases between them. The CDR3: CASSQSPGHLVETQYF. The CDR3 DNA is TGCGCCAGCAGTCAATCGCCCGGACACTTGGTGGAGACCCAGTACTTC.

The CDR3 reads CASTLQGARNSPLHF. The DNA for the CDR3 is TGTGCCAGCACCCTACAGGGGGCGAGGAATTCACCCCTCCACTTT. This sequence joins TRBV12-3 or TRBV12-4 and TRBJ1-6; 9 bases are shared with TRBD1. The CDR3 spans 15 residues. Germline trimming cut 7 bases from V and 7 bases from J; bases unmatched to any gene: 8.

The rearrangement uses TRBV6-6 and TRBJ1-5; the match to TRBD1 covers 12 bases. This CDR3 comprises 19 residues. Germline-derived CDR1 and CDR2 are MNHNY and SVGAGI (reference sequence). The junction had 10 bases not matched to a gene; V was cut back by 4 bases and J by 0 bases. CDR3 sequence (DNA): TGTGCCAGCAGTTCCGCGGGACAGGGGGCTTTTTATAGCAATCAGCCCCAGCATTTT. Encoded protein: CASSSAGQGAFYSNQPQHF.

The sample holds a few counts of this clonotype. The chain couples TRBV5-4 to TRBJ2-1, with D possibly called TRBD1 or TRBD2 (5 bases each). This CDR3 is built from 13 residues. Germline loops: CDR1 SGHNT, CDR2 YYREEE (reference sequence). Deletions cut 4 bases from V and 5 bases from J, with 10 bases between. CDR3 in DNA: TGTGCCAGCAGCATACGGGACCACAATGAGCAGTTCTTC. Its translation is CASSIRDHNEQFF.

The DNA for the CDR3 is TGTGCCAGCCGAGGGACCGCCGATAGCACAGATACGCAGTATTTT. It codes for CASRGTADSTDTQYF. This chain links TRBV10-3 with TRBJ2-3; tentatively, D is TRBD1 or TRBD2 (5 bases each). V lost 10 bases and J lost 0, with 17 bases in between. CDR3 length equals 15 residues. In germline, CDR1 is ENHRY, CDR2 SYGVKD.